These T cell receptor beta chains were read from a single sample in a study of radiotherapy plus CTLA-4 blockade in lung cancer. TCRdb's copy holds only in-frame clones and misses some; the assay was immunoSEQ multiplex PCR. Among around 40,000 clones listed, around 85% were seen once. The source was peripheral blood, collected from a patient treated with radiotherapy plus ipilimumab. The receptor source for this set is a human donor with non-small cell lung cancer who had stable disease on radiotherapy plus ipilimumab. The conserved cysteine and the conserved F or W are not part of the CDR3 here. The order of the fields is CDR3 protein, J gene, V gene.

CDR3: ASSGSPSGTYEQY
J: TRBJ2-7
V: TRBV7-2

CDR3: ASSPAGGRAVLHNEQF
J: TRBJ2-1
V: TRBV18

CDR3: ASSLRRSSYEQY
J: TRBJ2-7
V: TRBV28

CDR3: ASSLGTSGRNEQY
J: NA
V: TRBV28

CDR3: ASSFGTPATNEKLF
J: TRBJ1-4
V: TRBV5-1

CDR3: ASSSHRGSGGYT
J: TRBJ1-2
V: TRBV7-8

CDR3: ASSLQAGVTDTQY
J: TRBJ2-3
V: TRBV7-3

CDR3: ASSGNRGGAGANVLT
J: TRBJ2-6
V: TRBV10-2

CDR3: ASSYGERNEQY
J: TRBJ2-7
V: TRBV6-5

CDR3: ASSPDRGGADTQY
J: TRBJ2-3
V: TRBV28

CDR3: ASSLSRLQETQY
J: TRBJ2-5
V: TRBV5-6

CDR3: ASSHRTGQRENYEQY
J: TRBJ2-7
V: TRBV7-8

CDR3: STDRGLGNYGYT
J: TRBJ1-2
V: TRBV29-1

CDR3: ASSTTLGTPKDEQY
J: TRBJ2-7
V: TRBV7-9

CDR3: ASRPRLHREGASGNTIY
J: TRBJ1-3
V: TRBV12-2

CDR3: ASSELDSSYEQY
J: TRBJ2-7
V: TRBV2

CDR3: AWRGWDRGNTEAF
J: TRBJ1-1
V: TRBV30

CDR3: ASSLLTATLGYGYT
J: TRBJ1-2
V: TRBV28

CDR3: ASSLGQLAGGQETQY
J: TRBJ2-5
V: TRBV5-1

CDR3: ASSLLEGVWETQY
J: TRBJ2-5
V: TRBV5-6

CDR3: ASSEGGNTEAF
J: TRBJ1-1
V: TRBV2

CDR3: ASSSPGPLAGGYT
J: TRBJ1-2
V: TRBV28

CDR3: SVALAEGKDTQY
J: TRBJ2-3
V: TRBV29-1

CDR3: ASSEGTGRQPQH
J: TRBJ1-5
V: TRBV25-1

CDR3: ASSLGVGEADTQY
J: TRBJ2-3
V: TRBV7-2

CDR3: SVGQGNQPQH
J: TRBJ1-5
V: TRBV29-1

CDR3: ASSLQRVAEKLF
J: TRBJ1-4
V: TRBV7-3

CDR3: ASSPPTDLYEQY
J: TRBJ2-7
V: TRBV27

CDR3: ASSVGGRDTEAF
J: TRBJ1-1
V: TRBV9

CDR3: ASSWVAGSENEQF
J: TRBJ2-1
V: TRBV28

CDR3: ASSTTGVGYGYT
J: TRBJ1-2
V: TRBV9

CDR3: ASSEQGQENEKLF
J: TRBJ1-4
V: TRBV2

CDR3: ARTRATDNEQF
J: TRBJ2-1
V: TRBV21-1

CDR3: ASSSSGTGPYEQY
J: TRBJ2-7
V: TRBV27

CDR3: ASSATGVSEQY
J: TRBJ2-7
V: TRBV11-2

CDR3: ASSLGTQSETQY
J: TRBJ2-5
V: TRBV7-2

CDR3: ASSESGVVGNQPQH
J: TRBJ1-5
V: TRBV25-1

CDR3: ATSRGKSTGFRVSQPQH
J: TRBJ1-5
V: TRBV15

CDR3: ASSPIPQETQY
J: TRBJ2-5
V: TRBV7-8

CDR3: ASSRLLGIGGILYGYT
J: TRBJ1-2
V: TRBV5-8

CDR3: ASSFGWLKRDRAGETQY
J: TRBJ2-5
V: TRBV28

CDR3: ASSPLGEGRNEKLF
J: TRBJ1-4
V: TRBV27

CDR3: ASIRGPGAYEQY
J: TRBJ2-7
V: TRBV28

CDR3: SALRGYEQY
J: TRBJ2-7
V: TRBV20-1

CDR3: ASSTEAGEKLF
J: TRBJ1-4
V: TRBV7-3

CDR3: ASSSPRATVAGELF
J: TRBJ2-2
V: TRBV9